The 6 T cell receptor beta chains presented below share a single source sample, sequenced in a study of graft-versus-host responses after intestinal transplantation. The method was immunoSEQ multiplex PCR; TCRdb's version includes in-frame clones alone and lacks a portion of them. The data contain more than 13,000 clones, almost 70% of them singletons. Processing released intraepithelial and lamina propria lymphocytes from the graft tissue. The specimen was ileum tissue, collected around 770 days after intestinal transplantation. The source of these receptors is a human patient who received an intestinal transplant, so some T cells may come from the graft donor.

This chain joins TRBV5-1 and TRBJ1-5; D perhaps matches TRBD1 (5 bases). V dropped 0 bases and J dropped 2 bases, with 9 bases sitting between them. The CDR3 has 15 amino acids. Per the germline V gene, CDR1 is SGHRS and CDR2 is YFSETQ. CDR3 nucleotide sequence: TGCGCCAGCAGCTTGGAACCAGGGCGCAATCAGCCCCAGCATTTT. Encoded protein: CASSLEPGRNQPQHF.

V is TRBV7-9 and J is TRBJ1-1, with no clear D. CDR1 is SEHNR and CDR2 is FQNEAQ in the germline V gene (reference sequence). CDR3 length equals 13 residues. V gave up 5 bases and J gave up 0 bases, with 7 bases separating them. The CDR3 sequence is CASSAGLNTEAFF. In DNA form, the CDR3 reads TGTGCCAGCAGCGCCGGATTGAACACTGAAGCTTTCTTT.

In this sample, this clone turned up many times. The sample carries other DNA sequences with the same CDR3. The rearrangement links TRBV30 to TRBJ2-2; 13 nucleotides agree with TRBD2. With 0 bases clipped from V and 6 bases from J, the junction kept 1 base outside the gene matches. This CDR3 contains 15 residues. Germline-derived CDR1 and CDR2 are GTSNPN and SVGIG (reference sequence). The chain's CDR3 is CAWSVLAGGPGELFF. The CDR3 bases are TGTGCCTGGAGTGTACTAGCGGGGGGGCCCGGGGAGCTGTTTTTT.

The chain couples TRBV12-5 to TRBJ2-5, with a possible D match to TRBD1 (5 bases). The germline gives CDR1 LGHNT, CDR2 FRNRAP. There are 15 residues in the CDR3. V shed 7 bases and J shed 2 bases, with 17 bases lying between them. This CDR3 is CASARLHQGQETQYF. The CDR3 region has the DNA TGTGCTAGTGCCCGACTCCATCAGGGACAAGAGACCCAGTACTTC.

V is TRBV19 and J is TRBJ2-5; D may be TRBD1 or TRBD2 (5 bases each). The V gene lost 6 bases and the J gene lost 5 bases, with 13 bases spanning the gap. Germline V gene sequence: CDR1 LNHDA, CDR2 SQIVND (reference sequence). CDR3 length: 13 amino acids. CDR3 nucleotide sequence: TGTGCCAGTAGACCGGGGCCCAGGGAGACCCAGTACTTC. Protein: CASRPGPRETQYF.

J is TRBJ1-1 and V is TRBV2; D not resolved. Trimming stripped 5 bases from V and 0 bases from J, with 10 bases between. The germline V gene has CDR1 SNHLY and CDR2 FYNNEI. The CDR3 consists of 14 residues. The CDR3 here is CASSFRTVNTEAFF. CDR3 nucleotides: TGTGCCAGCAGTTTTAGGACGGTGAACACTGAAGCTTTCTTT. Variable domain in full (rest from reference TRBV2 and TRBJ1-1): EPEVTQTPSHQVTQMGQEVILRCVPISNHLYFYWYRQILGQKVEFLVSFYNNEISEKSEIFDDQFSVERPDGSNFTLKIRSTKLEDSAMYFCASSFRTVNTEAFFGQGTRLTVV.